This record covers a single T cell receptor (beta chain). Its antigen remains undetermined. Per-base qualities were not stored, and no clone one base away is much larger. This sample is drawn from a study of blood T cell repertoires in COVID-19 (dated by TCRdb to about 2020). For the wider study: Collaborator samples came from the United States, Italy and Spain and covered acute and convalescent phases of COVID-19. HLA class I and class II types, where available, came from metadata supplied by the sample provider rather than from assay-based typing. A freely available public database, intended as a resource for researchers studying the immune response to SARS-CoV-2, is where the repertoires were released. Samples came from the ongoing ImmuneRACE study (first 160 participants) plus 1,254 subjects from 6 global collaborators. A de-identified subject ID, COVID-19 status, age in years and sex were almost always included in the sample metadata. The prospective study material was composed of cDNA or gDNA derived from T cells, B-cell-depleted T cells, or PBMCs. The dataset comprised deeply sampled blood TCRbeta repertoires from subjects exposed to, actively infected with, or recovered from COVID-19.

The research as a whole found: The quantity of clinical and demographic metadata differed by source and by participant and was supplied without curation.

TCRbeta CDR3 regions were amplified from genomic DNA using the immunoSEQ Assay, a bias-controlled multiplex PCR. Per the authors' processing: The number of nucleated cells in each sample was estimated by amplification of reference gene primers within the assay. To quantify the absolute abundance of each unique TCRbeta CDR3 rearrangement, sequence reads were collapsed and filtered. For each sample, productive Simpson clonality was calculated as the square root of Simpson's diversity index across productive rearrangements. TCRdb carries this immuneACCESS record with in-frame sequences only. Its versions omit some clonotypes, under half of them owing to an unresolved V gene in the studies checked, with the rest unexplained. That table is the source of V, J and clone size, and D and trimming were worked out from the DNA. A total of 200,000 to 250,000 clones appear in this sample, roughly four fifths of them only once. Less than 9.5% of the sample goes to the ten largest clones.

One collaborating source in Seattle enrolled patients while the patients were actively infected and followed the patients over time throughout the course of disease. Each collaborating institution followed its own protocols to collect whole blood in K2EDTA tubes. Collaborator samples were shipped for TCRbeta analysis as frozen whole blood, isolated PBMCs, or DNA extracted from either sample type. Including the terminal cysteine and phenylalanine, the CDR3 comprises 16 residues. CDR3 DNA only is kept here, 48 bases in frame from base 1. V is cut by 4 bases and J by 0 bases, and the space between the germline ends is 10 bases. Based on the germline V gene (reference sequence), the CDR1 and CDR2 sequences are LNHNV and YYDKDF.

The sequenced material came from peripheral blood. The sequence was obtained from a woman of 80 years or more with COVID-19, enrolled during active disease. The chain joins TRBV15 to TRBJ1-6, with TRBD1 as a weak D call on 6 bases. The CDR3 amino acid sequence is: CATSKGQNSYNSPLHF. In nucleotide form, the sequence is TGTGCCACCAGCAAGGGACAAAACTCCTATAATTCACCCCTCCACTTT.